The 13 T cell receptor beta chains presented below share a single source sample, sequenced in a study of T cells in Graves' hyperthyroidism and ophthalmopathy. Amplified TCR beta CDR3 regions derived from RNA transcripts. The HTBI set primed first-round TCR CDR3 RT-PCR. One entry per CDR3 protein results from TCRdb running MiXCR on the multiplex PCR reads. The sample consists of some 350,000 distinct CDR3 sequences, approximately 25% of them appearing once. Material for sequencing was blood. These receptors were collected from a man between 45 and 60 years old with Graves' hyperthyroidism.

This clonotype was detected many times. V is TRBV11-1 and J is TRBJ2-7; 7 bases are a match to TRBD2. V was clipped by 3 bases and J by 0 bases; unmatched bases: 5. The CDR3 has 15 residues. Germline V gene data show CDR1 as SGHAT and CDR2 as FQDESV (reference sequence). The CDR3 sequence is CASSFGRGPSYEQYF. The CDR3 bases are TGTGCCAGCAGCTTTGGGAGGGGTCCCTCCTACGAGCAGTACTTC.

This clonotype was observed many times. The chain uses TRBV28 and TRBJ2-2; TRBD1 matches at 9 bases. Unmatched junction bases numbered 9, after V lost 6 bases and J lost 4 bases. Germline V gene sequence: CDR1 MDHEN, CDR2 SYDVKM. The CDR3 length is 16 residues. In nucleotides, the CDR3 is TGTGCCAGCAGGCCTTTCGGACAGGGGCTCACCGGGGAGCTGTTTTTT. Its translation is CASRPFGQGLTGELFF.

This clonotype has ten or more counts. This sequence joins TRBV2 and TRBJ2-2; weak D call: TRBD2 (5 bases). The CDR3 extends over 15 amino acids. The ends were cut back, 6 bases at V and 0 bases at J, with 11 bases in the middle. Per the germline V gene, CDR1 is SNHLY and CDR2 is FYNNEI. The CDR3 DNA follows: TGTGCCAGCAGCCCAACTAGACCGAACACCGGGGAGCTGTTTTTT. Protein: CASSPTRPNTGELFF.

V gene TRBV3-1 combines with J gene TRBJ1-2, with D uncertain. Trimming left V 2 bases short and J 2 bases short, with 6 bases between. Germline assignment: CDR1 LGHDT and CDR2 YNNKEL (reference sequence). This CDR3 is built from 13 residues. The CDR3 is CASSQSENYGYTF. CDR3 nucleotide sequence: TGTGCCAGCAGCCAATCGGAGAACTATGGCTACACCTTC.

This clonotype was observed a few times. The rearrangement links TRBV20-1 to TRBJ2-2; D remains unclear. V was pared by 0 bases and J by 6 bases, with 11 bases between. From germline, CDR1 is DFQATT and CDR2 SNEGSKA (reference sequence). The CDR3 has 14 amino acids. CDR3 coding DNA: TGCAGTGCTAGAGAGGGTAGATGGTCCGGGGAGCTGTTTTTT. It codes for CSAREGRWSGELFF.

This clonotype has a count of ten or more. This rearrangement joins TRBV6-1 to TRBJ2-5; D perhaps matches TRBD2 (6 bases). Germline V gives CDR1 MNHNS, CDR2 SASEGT. This CDR3 is 12 amino acids long. V lost 8 bases and J 3 bases, leaving 10 bases between the germline ends. The CDR3 nucleotides are TGTGCCAGCCGAGGACTAAAAGAGACCCAGTACTTC. It codes for CASRGLKETQYF.

The rearrangement joins TRBV25-1 to TRBJ2-7; TRBD1 might be the D (7 bases). V shed 1 base and J shed 2 bases, with 15 bases lying between them. The CDR3 runs to 16 residues. Germline V gene data show CDR1 as MGHDK and CDR2 as SYGVNS. The CDR3 DNA reads as TGTGCCAGCAGTGAATGGGGGGACAGCCCTACCTACGAGCAGTACTTC. This codes for CASSEWGDSPTYEQYF.

The chain combines TRBV27 with TRBJ2-2; D may be TRBD2 (6 bases). Germline V gene lookup returns CDR1 MNHEY and CDR2 SMNVEV (reference sequence). The CDR3 totals 13 residues. V was cut by 3 bases and J by 14 bases, with 16 bases left in between. The CDR3 reads CASSFAPDGRLFF. The CDR3 coding sequence is TGTGCCAGCAGTTTCGCACCGGACGGGAGACTGTTTTTT.

This clonotype was found a few times. This chain joins TRBV4-2 and TRBJ1-3, with D hard to call. CDR3 length: 14 amino acids. V lost 2 bases and J 8 bases, leaving 13 bases between the germline ends. Germline assignment: CDR1 LGHNA and CDR2 YNFKEQ. DNA of the CDR3: TGTGCCAGCAGCCAACCACAGCAAACCGACACCATATATTTT. Protein product: CASSQPQQTDTIYF.

This clonotype was seen a handful of times. This rearrangement joins TRBV3-1 to TRBJ1-2; D not certain. Deletions cut 0 bases from V and 6 bases from J, with 11 bases between. The CDR3 runs 14 residues. CDR1 is LGHDT and CDR2 is YNNKEL in the germline V gene (reference sequence). The CDR3 loop is CASSQDDRAHGYTF. The CDR3 nucleotides read TGTGCCAGCAGCCAAGATGACCGGGCCCATGGCTACACCTTC.

This clonotype was seen more than once but under ten times. The rearrangement joins TRBV27 to TRBJ2-7; D gene unclear. Germline V gene data show CDR1 as MNHEY and CDR2 as SMNVEV (reference sequence). The CDR3 totals 14 residues. V shed 1 base and J shed 1 base, with 8 bases lying between them. The CDR3: CASSLFRDSYEQYF. CDR3 bases: TGTGCCAGCAGTTTATTTCGCGATTCCTACGAGCAGTACTTC.

The rearrangement uses TRBV6-5 and TRBJ1-3, with a possible D match to TRBD1 (5 bases). CDR1 and CDR2 from the germline V gene are MNHEY and SVGAGI. The CDR3 is made up of 15 amino acids. Trimming removed 0 bases from V and 8 bases from J, with 14 bases in between. This CDR3 reads CASSYSGTSRDTIYF. The CDR3 region has the DNA TGTGCCAGCAGTTACTCTGGGACCTCAAGGGACACCATATATTTT.

The V and J genes are TRBV7-6 and TRBJ2-1, with D possibly TRBD2 on 5 matching bases. The germline V and J ends were trimmed by 5 bases and 7 bases, with 21 bases remaining between them. CDR1 SGHVS and CDR2 FNYEAQ come from the germline V gene. This CDR3 is built from 16 residues. CDR3 coding DNA: TGTGCCAGCAGCCCTTATCGGGATCTTTTAGGGAATGAGCAGTTCTTC. Protein product: CASSPYRDLLGNEQFF.